The entry that follows covers one TCR beta chain sequence. This specimen belongs to a study of response to subunit inactivated influenza vaccine. TCRdb ran MiXCR on the RT-PCR reads and lists one entry per CDR3 protein. The table records 300,000 to 350,000 distinct CDR3 sequences, about 20% of them present only once. Germline CDR1 reads SEHNR; CDR2 reads FQNEAQ (reference sequence). The CDR3 has 11 residues. The clonotype originates from a man aged 45 to 70 who received an inactivated influenza vaccine. The source was PBMCs from blood, collected approximately 20 months after vaccination. The J gene is TRBJ2-7, the V gene TRBV7-9, with 8 bases that match TRBD2. The DNA of the CDR3 is TGTGCGGAGCGGGAGCTTTACGAGCAGTACTTC. It encodes CAERELYEQYF.